The clone carrying this T cell receptor (beta chain) was found many times. Its antigen is as yet unknown. V lost 1 base and J 8 bases, leaving 15 bases between the germline ends. From germline, CDR1 is SGHKS and CDR2 YYEKEE (reference sequence). This CDR3 comprises 14 residues. This entry belongs to a study of neurological immune-mediated disorders. General study results and limits: Whereas HTLV-1-associated myelopathy showed the most TCR clonal expansion, multiple sclerosis showed the least, with levels below those of healthy controls.

Time point defined: longitudinal time-point 1 (baseline). The healthy controls volunteered at a blood bank in Maryland, USA. PBMCs stored at -80 C, 2 million in total, were the source of the unsorted libraries. Synthesis of cDNA was accomplished via 5'RACE employing 10-nucleotide random UMIs. MiXCR was run by TCRdb on the 5' RACE reads, yielding one entry per CDR3 protein. The data hold about 49,000 distinct CDR3 sequences, with 9% to 10% observed a single time. This receptor was identified in a woman aged 40 to 50 in good health. The chain uses TRBV5-5 and TRBJ1-2, with a weak D call TRBD1 (5 bases). Material: PBMCs. The CDR3 reads CASSLYGTSGGYTF. The CDR3 DNA sequence: TGTGCCAGCAGCTTGTACGGGACTAGCGGCGGCTACACCTTC.